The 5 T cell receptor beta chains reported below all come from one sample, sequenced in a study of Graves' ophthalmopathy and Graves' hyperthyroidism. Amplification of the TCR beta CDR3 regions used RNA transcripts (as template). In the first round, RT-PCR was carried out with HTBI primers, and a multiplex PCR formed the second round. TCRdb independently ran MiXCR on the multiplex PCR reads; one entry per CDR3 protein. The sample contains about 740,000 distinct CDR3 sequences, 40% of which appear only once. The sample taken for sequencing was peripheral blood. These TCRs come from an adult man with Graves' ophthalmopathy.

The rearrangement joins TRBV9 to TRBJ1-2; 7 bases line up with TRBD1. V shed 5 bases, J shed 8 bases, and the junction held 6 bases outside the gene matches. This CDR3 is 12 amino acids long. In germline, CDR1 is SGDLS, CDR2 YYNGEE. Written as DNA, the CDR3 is TGTGCCAGCAGTAAACAGGGGAAAGGCTACACCTTC. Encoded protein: CASSKQGKGYTF.

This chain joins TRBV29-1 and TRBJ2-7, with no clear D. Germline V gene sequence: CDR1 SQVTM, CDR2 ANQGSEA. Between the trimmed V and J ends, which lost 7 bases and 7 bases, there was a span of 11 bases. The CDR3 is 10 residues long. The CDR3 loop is CSGSRGEQYF. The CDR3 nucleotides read TGCAGCGGGAGTCGAGGAGAGCAGTACTTC.

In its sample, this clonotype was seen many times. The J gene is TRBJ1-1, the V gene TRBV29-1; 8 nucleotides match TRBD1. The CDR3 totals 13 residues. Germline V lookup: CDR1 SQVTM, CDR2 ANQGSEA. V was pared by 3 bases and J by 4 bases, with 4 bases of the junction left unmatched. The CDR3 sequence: CSVDQGAGTEAFF. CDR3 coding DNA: TGCAGCGTTGATCAGGGGGCAGGCACTGAAGCTTTCTTT.

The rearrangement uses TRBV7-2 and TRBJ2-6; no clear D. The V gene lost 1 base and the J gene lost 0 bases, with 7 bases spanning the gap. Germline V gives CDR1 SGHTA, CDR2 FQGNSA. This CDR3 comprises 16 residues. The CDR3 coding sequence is TGTGCCAGCAGCTTAGGGGCCAGCTCTGGGGCCAACGTCCTGACTTTC. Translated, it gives CASSLGASSGANVLTF.

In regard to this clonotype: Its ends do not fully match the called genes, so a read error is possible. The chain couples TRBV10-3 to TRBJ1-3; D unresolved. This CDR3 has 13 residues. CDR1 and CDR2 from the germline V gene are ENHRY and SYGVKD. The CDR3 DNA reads TGTGCCATCGGTGACCCCGCAATTCCCACCATATATTTT. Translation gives CAIGDPAIPTIYF.